The clone carrying this TCR beta chain was seen a handful of times. Its antigen is not known. This sample is part of a study of T cell responses to AZD1222 COVID-19 vaccine. Study conclusions and caveats: Donors, mostly white British, included more females; clonal diversity was possibly underestimated. Repertoires in all cases were sampled only once the peak T cell response had passed. Unmutated regions of variants are reportedly targeted by nearly half of spike-specific TCRs.

Some clones are missing from TCRdb's copy, which holds only in-frame ones; the method was immunoSEQ multiplex PCR. The top ten hold 4.2% of the sample, which has 100,000 to 150,000 clones, about 89% seen once. There are 14 residues in the CDR3. The germline gives CDR1 GTSNPN, CDR2 SVGIG (reference sequence). The V and J ends lost 4 bases and 4 bases respectively, with 14 bases between them. This sequence was found in an adult in good health. The V call is TRBV30, the J call TRBJ1-3; tentative D call: TRBD1 (5 bases). The material was peripheral blood, obtained on day 0 of AZD1222 vaccination. The CDR3 protein is CAWIPRGGGNTIYF. The CDR3 DNA reads TGTGCCTGGATTCCCCGGGGCGGCGGAAACACCATATATTTT.